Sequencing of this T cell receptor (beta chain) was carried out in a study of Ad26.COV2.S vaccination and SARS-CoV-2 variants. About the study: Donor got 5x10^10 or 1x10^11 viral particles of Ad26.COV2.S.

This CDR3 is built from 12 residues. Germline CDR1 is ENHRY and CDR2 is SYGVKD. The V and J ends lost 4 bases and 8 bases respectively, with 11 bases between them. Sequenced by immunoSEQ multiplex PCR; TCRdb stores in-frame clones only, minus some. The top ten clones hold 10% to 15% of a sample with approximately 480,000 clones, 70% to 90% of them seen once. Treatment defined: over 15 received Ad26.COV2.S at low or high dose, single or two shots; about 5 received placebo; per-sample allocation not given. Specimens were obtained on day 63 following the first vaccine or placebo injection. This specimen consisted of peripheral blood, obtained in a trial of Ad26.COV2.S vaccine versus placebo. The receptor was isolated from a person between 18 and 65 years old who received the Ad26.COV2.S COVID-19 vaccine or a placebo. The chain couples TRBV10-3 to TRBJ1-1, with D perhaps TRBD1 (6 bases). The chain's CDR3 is CAISVMGQEAFF. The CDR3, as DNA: TGTGCCATCAGTGTTATGGGACAAGAAGCTTTCTTT.